The T cell receptor beta chain under discussion was sequenced for a study of long-term antiretroviral therapy in people with HIV. On the study more broadly: Samples collected earliest predate the 2015 immediate-ART recommendation by about a decade. Whole-study findings and limits: Investigators report no available data on ART adherence, viral resistance or therapy changes. Repertoires with HIV possessed tighter CDR3 length spans than those of controls.

The assay, immunoSEQ v3.0, was run at survey level. Using immunoSEQ multiplex PCR, the repertoire was profiled, and TCRdb retains in-frame clones only, with some absent. The sample has 17,000 or so clones, about 81% seen once. CDR1 is MGHDK, CDR2 SYGVNS, per germline. V was cut by 3 bases and J by 5 bases, with 13 bases left in between. This CDR3 comprises 14 residues. About this clone: No antigen is known for it.

The chain uses TRBV25-1 and TRBJ2-5; D may be TRBD1 (6 bases). The TCR sequence derives from a man younger than 35 with HIV. Sequenced material: unsorted PBMCs, taken 0.3 years after starting antiretroviral therapy. The CDR3 is CASSDEGQGETQYF. CDR3 sequence (DNA): TGTGCCAGCAGTGATGAAGGGCAGGGGGAGACCCAGTACTTC.